A single sample is the source of the 17 T cell receptor beta chains below, sequenced in a study of blood T cells in healthy people across ages. With a J-beta primer mix and a sample-barcoded 5' primer, a second PCR ran 7 to 11 cycles. From the 5' RACE reads, TCRdb called clonotypes with MiXCR, one entry per CDR3 protein. This sample has 800,000 to 900,000 distinct CDR3 sequences; 55% to 65% occur once, and the top ten carry roughly a quarter. Specimen: blood. These receptors all come from a man aged 25-45 years in good health.

This clonotype was seen a few times. The chain has TRBV11-2 and TRBJ1-2; the D gene is possibly TRBD1 (5 bases). From germline, CDR1 is SGHAT and CDR2 FQNNGV. This CDR3 spans 11 amino acids. The CDR3 DNA follows: TGTGCGGAGGGGTCTAACTATGGCTACACCTTC. This codes for CAEGSNYGYTF.

The chain joins TRBV9 to TRBJ2-6; D gene unclear. V was trimmed by 2 bases and J by 0 bases, leaving 18 bases between them. This CDR3 comprises 19 residues. CDR1 and CDR2 (germline): SGDLS, YYNGEE. The CDR3 sequence is CASSVPLVFKASGANVLTF. As DNA, the CDR3 is TGTGCCAGCAGCGTCCCCCTGGTATTCAAAGCCTCTGGGGCCAACGTCCTGACTTTC.

The J gene is TRBJ1-5, the V gene TRBV24-1; D might be TRBD1 (5 bases). V was pared by 3 bases and J by 7 bases, with 12 bases between. Looked up from germline, CDR1 is KGHDR and CDR2 is SFDVKD. There are 14 residues in the CDR3. In nucleotides, the CDR3 is TGTGCCACCAGTGATGCCAGGGTAGACCAGCCCCAGCATTTT. Translation gives CATSDARVDQPQHF.

This clonotype was found a few times. The chain links TRBV7-2 to TRBJ2-1; D possibly corresponds to TRBD2 (6 bases). Germline CDR1 reads SGHTA; CDR2 reads FQGNSA. The CDR3 length is 16 residues. The V end was cut by 2 bases, the J end by 5 bases, with 16 bases between. CDR3 sequence reads: CASSLMWRVGHNEQFF. CDR3 nucleotide sequence: TGTGCCAGCAGCTTAATGTGGAGGGTGGGACACAATGAGCAGTTCTTC.

This clonotype was picked up a small number of times. The genes are TRBV4-2 and TRBJ2-6; D call uncertain. V lost 1 base and J 2 bases, leaving 9 bases between the germline ends. The CDR3 sequence is 16 residues long. Looked up from germline, CDR1 is LGHNA and CDR2 is YNFKEQ. In DNA, the CDR3 is TGTGCCAGCAGCCAAGGCGTGCGAACTGGGGCCAACGTCCTGACTTTC. Encoded protein: CASSQGVRTGANVLTF.

This sequence joins TRBV6-5 and TRBJ1-2, with a tentative D call TRBD1 (5 bases). V was pared by 7 bases and J by 1 base, with 16 bases between. The germline V gene has CDR1 MNHEY and CDR2 SVGAGI. The CDR3 has 15 amino acids. The CDR3: CASTIASGGNYGYTF. The CDR3 DNA sequence: TGTGCCAGCACCATCGCGAGCGGGGGTAACTATGGCTACACCTTC.

This clonotype has a handful of counts. The chain links TRBV14 to TRBJ2-1; 10 nucleotides match TRBD2. Germline trimming cut 8 bases from V and 4 bases from J; bases unmatched to any gene: 5. Germline assignment: CDR1 SGHDN and CDR2 FVKESK. The CDR3 has 14 residues. The CDR3: CASAGTSEYNEQFF. In nucleotides, the CDR3 is TGTGCCAGCGCCGGGACTAGCGAATACAATGAGCAGTTCTTC.

This clonotype turned up a few times. The CDR3 protein is CASSQIGQGHYNEQFF. The DNA for the CDR3 is TGTGCCAGCAGCCAAATTGGACAGGGACATTACAATGAGCAGTTCTTC. The rearrangement joins TRBV9 to TRBJ2-1; 8 bases agree with TRBD1. The V gene's germline CDR1 is SGDLS and CDR2 YYNGEE. The CDR3 loop spans 16 amino acids. V gave up 4 bases and J gave up 4 bases; unmatched junction bases: 10.

The J gene is TRBJ2-1, the V gene TRBV15; D is uncertain. This CDR3 contains 12 residues. V dropped 0 bases and J dropped 10 bases, with 7 bases sitting between them. Germline V gene lookup returns CDR1 LNHNV and CDR2 YYDKDF (reference sequence). This CDR3 reads CATSRDRSEQFF. The DNA of the CDR3 is TGTGCCACCAGCAGAGATCGGTCCGAGCAGTTCTTC.

The chain joins TRBV2 to TRBJ2-1; D remains unclear. The V gene's germline CDR1 is SNHLY and CDR2 FYNNEI. This CDR3 is built from 14 residues. V was pared by 1 base and J by 6 bases, with 10 bases between. CDR3 sequence (DNA): TGTGCCAGCAGTGAAGGGATGGGCTCCAATGAGCAGTTCTTC. This codes for CASSEGMGSNEQFF.

The genes are TRBV7-2 and TRBJ2-1, with D perhaps TRBD2 (5 bases). The V end lost 5 bases, the J end lost 3 bases, and 14 bases lay between the germline ends. Germline CDR1 and CDR2: SGHTA and FQGNSA. The CDR3 is 15 amino acids. The CDR3: CASSPVAGNYNEQFF. The DNA of the CDR3 is TGTGCCAGCAGCCCCGTCGCGGGCAACTACAATGAGCAGTTCTTC. Looking up the rest from reference TRBV7-2 and TRBJ2-1 gives the full variable domain: GAGVSQSPSNKVTEKGKDVELRCDPISGHTALYWYRQSLGQGLEFLIYFQGNSAPDKSGLPSDRFSAERTGGSVSTLTIQRTQQEDSAVYLCASSPVAGNYNEQFFGPGTRLTVL.

This sequence joins TRBV4-3 and TRBJ2-5; possibly TRBD2 for D (6 bases). V was shortened by 3 bases and J by 1 base, with 9 bases between the two germline ends. Germline values: CDR1 LGHNA, CDR2 YSLEER. This CDR3 region has 14 residues. The CDR3 DNA is TGCGCCAGCAGCCAGGGGGGTTCCCAAGAGACCCAGTACTTC. Its protein is CASSQGGSQETQYF.

V is TRBV20-1 and J is TRBJ2-1; D is unclear. The germline V gene encodes CDR1 DFQATT and CDR2 SNEGSKA (reference sequence). There are 12 residues in the CDR3. Trimming stripped 3 bases from V and 7 bases from J, with 10 bases between. The CDR3 DNA is TGCAGTGCTAGCTTGGCTTTGAATGAGCAGTTCTTC. It is translated as CSASLALNEQFF.

The chain employs TRBV29-1 and TRBJ1-2; possibly TRBD1 for D (5 bases). This CDR3 is 12 amino acids long. Trimming took 6 bases from V and 6 from J, leaving 14 bases between them. Germline-derived CDR1 and CDR2 are SQVTM and ANQGSEA. This CDR3 is CSVGGDPNGYTF. The CDR3 DNA is TGCAGCGTCGGGGGAGACCCCAATGGCTACACCTTC.

V is TRBV7-9 and J is TRBJ2-3; the D is unclear. CDR3 length equals 17 residues. V was pared by 1 base and J by 0 bases, with 14 bases between. Germline lookup yields CDR1 SEHNR and CDR2 FQNEAQ (reference sequence). CDR3 in amino acids: CASSLGYGWDSTDTQYF. CDR3 nucleotides: TGTGCCAGCAGCTTAGGATACGGCTGGGATAGCACAGATACGCAGTATTTT. Combining the CDR3 with reference TRBV7-9 and TRBJ2-3 gives the whole variable domain DTGVSQNPRHKITKRGQNVTFRCDPISEHNRLYWYRQTLGQGPEFLTYFQNEAQLEKSRLLSDRFSAERPKGSFSTLEIQRTEQGDSAMYLCASSLGYGWDSTDTQYFGPGTRLTVL.

This clonotype came up a few times. J is TRBJ2-3 and V is TRBV12-3 or TRBV12-4; 7 nucleotides agree with TRBD1. V lost 5 bases to trimming and J lost 2 bases; unmatched junction nucleotides: 7. The CDR3 covers 15 residues. The CDR3 protein is CASSQRGTDTDTQYF. In DNA form, the CDR3 reads TGTGCCAGCAGTCAAAGGGGGACAGACACAGATACGCAGTATTTT.

The V and J genes are TRBV20-1 and TRBJ1-6; D unresolved. The CDR3 sequence is 16 residues long. Trimming removed 1 base at V and 7 bases at J, with 17 bases between. In germline, CDR1 is DFQATT, CDR2 SNEGSKA (reference sequence). CDR3 in amino acids: CSARVEAGILNSPLHF. CDR3 sequence (DNA): TGCAGTGCTAGAGTAGAGGCAGGCATCCTCAATTCACCCCTCCACTTT.